This TCR beta chain appears in the sequencing data of a study of blood T cells in healthy people across ages. Study-level results: Unsorted PBMCs blocked a conclusive comparison of naive and antigen-experienced cells. Considered underestimates were the diversity estimates obtained from one million T cells.

Details on this clonotype: Antigen specificity is unknown.

Primers used in a second PCR of about 6 to 11 cycles were a sample-barcoded 5' primer and a J-beta primer mix. Every sample produced at least 3 million CDR3-containing paired-end reads. MiXCR, applied by TCRdb to the 5' RACE reads, yields one record per CDR3 protein. In the table there are 1.5 million to 2 million distinct CDR3 sequences, under 30% of which are singletons. V gave up 5 bases and J gave up 4 bases, with 19 bases separating them. Per the germline V gene, CDR1 is SGHDT and CDR2 is YYEEEE. CDR3 length: 15 residues. The TCR sequence derives from a woman between 25 and 40 years old in good health. The sample comprised blood. This rearrangement joins TRBV5-6 to TRBJ2-7, with D maybe TRBD2 (5 bases). CDR3 sequence (DNA): TGTGCCAGCAGTCGGGGTCAGGTCGGATCGTACGAGCAGTACTTC. Its protein is CASSRGQVGSYEQYF.